This is a list of T cell receptor beta chains from one sample in a study of control samples from healthy donors and cancer patients. TCRdb's table, derived via immunoSEQ multiplex PCR, lists solely in-frame clones and lacks some. This table has approximately 150,000 clones, 90% to 95% appearing once. The sample taken for sequencing was blood. The receptors shown here come from a woman under 40 in good health. Each CDR3 is given with its conserved first and last residue. D genes are given only for firm matches. Some rows have no size entry. The others give once, few or many, or a class for an expanded clone.

clone_size: -
j_call: TRBJ1-3
v_call: TRBV5-1
d_call: TRBD1
cdr3_nt: TGCGCCAGCAGCACCGGGACAGCGCTATTTGGAAACACCATATATTTT
cdr3_aa: CASSTGTALFGNTIYF

clone_size: -
j_call: TRBJ2-2
v_call: TRBV18
d_call: TRBD2
cdr3_nt: TGTGCCAGCTCACCGCGGACTAGCGGTATCACCGGGGAGCTGTTTTTT
cdr3_aa: CASSPRTSGITGELFF

clone_size: -
j_call: TRBJ2-2
v_call: TRBV4-2
d_call: -
cdr3_nt: TGTGCCAGCAGCCAAGCGGAGTCAGGTGACACCGGGGAGCTGTTTTTT
cdr3_aa: CASSQAESGDTGELFF

clone_size: -
j_call: TRBJ1-3
v_call: TRBV15
d_call: -
cdr3_nt: TGTGCCACCAGCAGAGATCCGCGGAGTTCTGGAAACACCATATATTTT
cdr3_aa: CATSRDPRSSGNTIYF

clone_size: -
j_call: TRBJ1-5
v_call: TRBV3-1/TRBV3-2
d_call: TRBD1
cdr3_nt: TGTGCCAGCAGCCAAGGGACAGGGGCAAATCAGCCCCAGCATTTT
cdr3_aa: CASSQGTGANQPQHF

clone_size: -
j_call: TRBJ2-1
v_call: TRBV19
d_call: TRBD2
cdr3_nt: TGTGCCAGTAGTACACCGGGACTAGGGTTCTACAATGAGCAGTTCTTC
cdr3_aa: CASSTPGLGFYNEQFF

clone_size: -
j_call: TRBJ2-2
v_call: TRBV28
d_call: TRBD1
cdr3_nt: TGTGCCAGCGGGGTCGGGACAGGGGTTCGGTGGAGACATGACACCGGGGAGCTGTTTTTT
cdr3_aa: CASGVGTGVRWRHDTGELFF

clone_size: once
j_call: TRBJ2-3
v_call: TRBV6-2/TRBV6-3
d_call: TRBD2
cdr3_nt: TGTGCCAGCAGTCCCTCTAGCGGGAGTACAGATACGCAGTATTTT
cdr3_aa: CASSPSSGSTDTQYF

clone_size: once
j_call: TRBJ1-5
v_call: TRBV6-4
d_call: TRBD1
cdr3_nt: TGTGCCAGCAGGGGGGACAGACGCAATCAGCCCCAGCATTTT
cdr3_aa: CASRGDRRNQPQHF

clone_size: -
j_call: TRBJ1-1
v_call: TRBV19
d_call: -
cdr3_nt: TGTGCCAGTAATAACCCCGCGGGGATTCGGACTGAAGCTTTCTTT
cdr3_aa: CASNNPAGIRTEAFF

clone_size: -
j_call: TRBJ2-5
v_call: TRBV19
d_call: TRBD2
cdr3_nt: TGTGCCAGTAGTAGGTCCCTAGCGGGAGGGCCCGGGCAGACCCAGTACTTC
cdr3_aa: CASSRSLAGGPGQTQYF

clone_size: -
j_call: TRBJ1-1
v_call: TRBV7-8
d_call: -
cdr3_nt: TGTGCCAGCAGCATCGGGGGATCGAACACTGAAGCTTTCTTT
cdr3_aa: CASSIGGSNTEAFF

clone_size: -
j_call: TRBJ2-3
v_call: TRBV13
d_call: TRBD2
cdr3_nt: TGTGCCAGCAGCTCCCGGTGGCTAGCGGGAGGGAGCACAGATACGCAGTATTTT
cdr3_aa: CASSSRWLAGGSTDTQYF

clone_size: -
j_call: TRBJ2-3
v_call: TRBV7-2
d_call: TRBD2
cdr3_nt: TGTGCCAGCAGCTTAGCCGGGACTAGCGGGACTAGCACAGATACGCAGTATTTT
cdr3_aa: CASSLAGTSGTSTDTQYF

clone_size: -
j_call: TRBJ2-1
v_call: TRBV9
d_call: TRBD2
cdr3_nt: TGTGCCAGCAGCGCCAGACTAGCGGGAGGACACAATGAGCAGTTCTTC
cdr3_aa: CASSARLAGGHNEQFF

clone_size: -
j_call: TRBJ2-2
v_call: TRBV6-5
d_call: -
cdr3_nt: TGTGCCAGCAGCGGATTCCAGGGTTTCGCCGGGGAGCTGTTTTTT
cdr3_aa: CASSGFQGFAGELFF

clone_size: -
j_call: TRBJ1-4
v_call: TRBV5-1
d_call: TRBD1
cdr3_nt: TGCGCCAGCGGAAACGGGACAGGGGGCGAAAAACTGTTTTTT
cdr3_aa: CASGNGTGGEKLFF

clone_size: -
j_call: TRBJ2-5
v_call: TRBV18
d_call: -
cdr3_nt: TGTGCCAGCTCACCACTCCGGAGTGGGGAGACCCAGTACTTC
cdr3_aa: CASSPLRSGETQYF

clone_size: -
j_call: TRBJ1-2
v_call: TRBV6-6
d_call: -
cdr3_nt: TGTGCCAGCAGTCCTAGCGTAGGGCGGTTCGGGCTTAACTATGGCTACACCTTC
cdr3_aa: CASSPSVGRFGLNYGYTF

clone_size: -
j_call: TRBJ1-2
v_call: TRBV9
d_call: -
cdr3_nt: TGTGCCAGCAGCGTAGATGGGTTGACCTATGGCTACACCTTC
cdr3_aa: CASSVDGLTYGYTF

clone_size: -
j_call: TRBJ2-7
v_call: TRBV29-1
d_call: TRBD2
cdr3_nt: TGCAGCGTTGGGGACTATAACTACGAGCAGTACTTC
cdr3_aa: CSVGDYNYEQYF

clone_size: -
j_call: TRBJ2-3
v_call: TRBV5-4
d_call: -
cdr3_nt: TGTGCCAGCAGCTCCGAAGTCGATACGCAGTATTTT
cdr3_aa: CASSSEVDTQYF

clone_size: -
j_call: TRBJ1-1
v_call: TRBV4-2
d_call: -
cdr3_nt: TGTGCCAGCAGCCACCCCAGGGGACACACTGAAGCTTTCTTT
cdr3_aa: CASSHPRGHTEAFF

clone_size: -
j_call: TRBJ2-1
v_call: TRBV19
d_call: -
cdr3_nt: TGTGCCAGTAGTAAGGACTTCCACAATGAGCAGTTCTTC
cdr3_aa: CASSKDFHNEQFF

clone_size: -
j_call: TRBJ2-3
v_call: TRBV28
d_call: TRBD2
cdr3_nt: TGTGCCAGCAGCGGAGCGGGAGGGATCACAGATACGCAGTATTTT
cdr3_aa: CASSGAGGITDTQYF